This entry describes one TCR beta chain. Antigen: not known. The entry originates in a study of T cells in localized non-small cell lung cancer. Study-wide results and caveats: The greatest T cell clonality was found in uninvolved adjacent lung (higher than in tumor). Of the top 100 tumor clones, median approximately 50 were in adjacent lung, approximately 28 among its top 100.

The length of the CDR3 is 14 residues. Germline CDR1 and CDR2: MNHNS and SASEGT. Trimming stripped 1 base from V and 11 bases from J, with 15 bases between. The data were produced by immunoSEQ multiplex PCR, yet TCRdb's version contains in-frame clones alone and is incomplete. The table shows some 49,000 clones, with about 76% occurring only once. The sequencing here drew on peripheral blood mononuclear cells, taken before any cancer treatment. This chain links TRBV6-1 with TRBJ1-5, with D possibly matching TRBD1 (5 bases). The TCR was taken from a man aged 40 to 70 with stage III lung adenocarcinoma. DNA for the CDR3: TGTGCCAGCAGTGAAGATCAGGGCCCTCTTGCCCAGCATTTT. This gives the protein CASSEDQGPLAQHF.